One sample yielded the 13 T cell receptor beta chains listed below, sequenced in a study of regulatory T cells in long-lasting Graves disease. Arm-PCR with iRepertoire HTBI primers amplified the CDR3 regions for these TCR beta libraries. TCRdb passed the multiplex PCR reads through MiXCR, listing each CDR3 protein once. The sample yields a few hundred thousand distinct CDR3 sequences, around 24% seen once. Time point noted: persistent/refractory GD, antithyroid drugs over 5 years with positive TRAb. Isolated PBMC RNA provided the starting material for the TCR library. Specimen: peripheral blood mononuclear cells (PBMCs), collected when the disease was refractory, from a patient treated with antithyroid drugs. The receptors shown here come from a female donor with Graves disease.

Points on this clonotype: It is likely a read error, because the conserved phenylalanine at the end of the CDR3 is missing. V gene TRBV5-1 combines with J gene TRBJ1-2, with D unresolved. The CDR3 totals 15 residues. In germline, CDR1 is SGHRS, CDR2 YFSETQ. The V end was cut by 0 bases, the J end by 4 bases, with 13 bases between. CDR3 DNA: TGCGCCAGCAGCTTGGGGCCCGGGAGCAGCTATGGCTACACCCTC. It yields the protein CASSLGPGSSYGYTL.

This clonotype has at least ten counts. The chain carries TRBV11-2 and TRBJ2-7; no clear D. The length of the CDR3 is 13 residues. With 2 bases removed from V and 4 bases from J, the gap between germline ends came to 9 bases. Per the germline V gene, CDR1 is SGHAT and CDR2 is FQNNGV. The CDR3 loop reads CASSLSPRYEQYF. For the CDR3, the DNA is TGTGCCAGCAGCTTAAGCCCCAGGTACGAGCAGTACTTC.

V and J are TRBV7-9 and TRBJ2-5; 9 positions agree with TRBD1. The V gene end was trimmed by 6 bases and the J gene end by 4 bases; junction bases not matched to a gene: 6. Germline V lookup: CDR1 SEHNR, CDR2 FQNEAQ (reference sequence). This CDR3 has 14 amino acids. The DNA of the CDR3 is TGTGCCAGCAGTCGGACAGGGGAGGTAGAGACCCAGTACTTC. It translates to CASSRTGEVETQYF.

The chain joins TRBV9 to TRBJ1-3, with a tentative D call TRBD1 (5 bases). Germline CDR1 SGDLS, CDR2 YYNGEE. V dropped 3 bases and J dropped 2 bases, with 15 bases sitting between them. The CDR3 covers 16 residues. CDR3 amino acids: CASSAHGALAGNTIYF. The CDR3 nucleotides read TGTGCCAGCAGCGCCCACGGGGCGTTAGCTGGAAACACCATATATTTT.

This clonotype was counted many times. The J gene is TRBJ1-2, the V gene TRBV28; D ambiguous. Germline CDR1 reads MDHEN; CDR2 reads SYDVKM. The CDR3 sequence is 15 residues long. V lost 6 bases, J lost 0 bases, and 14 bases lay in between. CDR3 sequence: CASRRRGASNYGYTF. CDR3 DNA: TGTGCCAGCAGGCGGAGAGGAGCTTCTAACTATGGCTACACCTTC.

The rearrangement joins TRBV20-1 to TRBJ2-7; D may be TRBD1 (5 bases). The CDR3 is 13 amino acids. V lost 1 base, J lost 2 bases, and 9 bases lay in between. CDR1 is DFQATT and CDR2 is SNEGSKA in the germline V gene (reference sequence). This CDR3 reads CSARVTGTYEQYF. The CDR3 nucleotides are TGCAGTGCTAGAGTTACAGGAACCTACGAGCAGTACTTC.

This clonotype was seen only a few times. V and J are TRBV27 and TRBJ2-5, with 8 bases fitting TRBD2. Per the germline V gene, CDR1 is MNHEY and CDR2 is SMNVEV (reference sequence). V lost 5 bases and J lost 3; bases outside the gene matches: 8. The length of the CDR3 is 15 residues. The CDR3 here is CASSPISGRKETQYF. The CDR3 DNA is TGTGCCAGCAGTCCAATAAGCGGGAGAAAAGAGACCCAGTACTTC.

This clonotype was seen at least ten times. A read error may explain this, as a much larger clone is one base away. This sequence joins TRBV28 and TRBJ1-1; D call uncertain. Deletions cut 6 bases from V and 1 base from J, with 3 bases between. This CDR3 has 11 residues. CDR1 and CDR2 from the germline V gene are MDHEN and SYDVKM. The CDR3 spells CASRRNTEAFF. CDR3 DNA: TGTGCCAGCAGAAGGAACACTGAAGCTTTCTTT.

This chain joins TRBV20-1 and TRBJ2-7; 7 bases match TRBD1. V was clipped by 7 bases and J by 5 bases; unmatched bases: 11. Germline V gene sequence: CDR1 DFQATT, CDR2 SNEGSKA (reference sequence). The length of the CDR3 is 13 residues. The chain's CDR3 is CSVNIDRANEQYF. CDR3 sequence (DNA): TGCAGTGTTAACATCGACAGGGCCAACGAGCAGTACTTC.

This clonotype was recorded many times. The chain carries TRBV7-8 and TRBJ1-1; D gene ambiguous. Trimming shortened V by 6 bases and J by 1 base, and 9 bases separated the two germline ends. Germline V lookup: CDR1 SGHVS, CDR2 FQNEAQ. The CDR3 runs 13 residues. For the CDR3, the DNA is TGTGCCAGCAGATTTGAAGGGAACACTGAAGCTTTCTTT. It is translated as CASRFEGNTEAFF.

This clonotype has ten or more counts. CDR3 loop: CSARTGGGGTTNEKLFF. The DNA of the CDR3 is TGCAGCGCACGGACAGGGGGCGGGGGTACAACTAATGAAAAACTGTTTTTT. The V call is TRBV29-1, the J call TRBJ1-4, with 11 bases that match TRBD1. The germline CDR1 and CDR2 sequences are SQVTM and ANQGSEA. The V and J ends lost 7 bases and 0 bases, in that order; junction bases with no gene match: 10. The CDR3 is 17 residues long.

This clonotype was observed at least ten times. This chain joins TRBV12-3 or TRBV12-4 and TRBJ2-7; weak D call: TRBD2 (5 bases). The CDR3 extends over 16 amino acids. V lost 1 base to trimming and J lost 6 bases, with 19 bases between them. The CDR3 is CASSLGGSLGVSEQYF. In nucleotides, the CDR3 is TGTGCCAGCAGTTTAGGAGGGAGCCTCGGGGTTAGCGAGCAGTACTTC.

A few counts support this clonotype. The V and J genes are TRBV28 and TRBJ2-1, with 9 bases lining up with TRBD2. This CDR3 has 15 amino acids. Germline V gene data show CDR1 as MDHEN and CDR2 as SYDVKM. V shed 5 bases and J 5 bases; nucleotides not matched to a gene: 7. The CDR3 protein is CASSPTSGPNNEQFF. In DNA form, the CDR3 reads TGTGCCAGCAGTCCCACTAGCGGGCCTAACAATGAGCAGTTCTTC.